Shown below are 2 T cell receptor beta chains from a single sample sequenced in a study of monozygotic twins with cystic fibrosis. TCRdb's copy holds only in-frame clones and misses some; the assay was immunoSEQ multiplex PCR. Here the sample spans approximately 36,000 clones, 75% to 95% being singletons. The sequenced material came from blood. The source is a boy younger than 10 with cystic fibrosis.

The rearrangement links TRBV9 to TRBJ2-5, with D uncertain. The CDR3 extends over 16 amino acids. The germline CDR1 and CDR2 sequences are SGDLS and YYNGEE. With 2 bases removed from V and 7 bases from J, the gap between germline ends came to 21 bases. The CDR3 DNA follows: TGTGCCAGCAGCGTTGGTCATACACAACCCTCGGGGACCCAGTACTTC. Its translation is CASSVGHTQPSGTQYF.

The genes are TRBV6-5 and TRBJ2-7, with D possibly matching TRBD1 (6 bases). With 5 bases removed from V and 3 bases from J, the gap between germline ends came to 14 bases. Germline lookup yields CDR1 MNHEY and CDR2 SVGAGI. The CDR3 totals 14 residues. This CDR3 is CASSRDNPDYEQYF. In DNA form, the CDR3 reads TGTGCCAGCAGTCGGGACAACCCGGACTACGAGCAGTACTTC.